Presented here are 26 T cell receptor beta chains from one specimen sequenced in a study of CD8 T cells in Susac syndrome. Random hexamers primed reverse transcription of about 0.45 to 1 ug RNA. TCRdb reprocessed the immunoSEQ multiplex PCR reads via MiXCR and lists one record per CDR3 protein. The sample has a few hundred thousand distinct CDR3 sequences; roughly 81% are singletons. The source material was CD8+ T cells from PBMCs. These receptors came from a human donor with multiple sclerosis.

The V and J genes are TRBV6-7 and TRBJ2-2; D assignment may be TRBD1 or TRBD2 (6 bases each). TRBV6-7 is identified as an open reading frame with a role that is uncertain. The CDR3 totals 17 residues. With 5 bases removed from V and 0 bases from J, the gap between germline ends came to 16 bases. CDR3 bases: TGTGCCAGCAGTCCTCACGGGGGCCTTACGAACACCGGGGAGCTGTTTTTT. As protein: CASSPHGGLTNTGELFF.

This rearrangement joins TRBV9 to TRBJ2-1; no definite D call. The V and J ends lost 4 bases and 7 bases respectively, with 9 bases between them. Germline values: CDR1 SGDLS, CDR2 YYNGEE. The CDR3 totals 12 residues. CDR3 coding DNA: TGTGCCAGCAGCCCCCCTACGAATGAGCAGTTCTTC. Translated, it gives CASSPPTNEQFF.

Regarding this clonotype: One end of the junction fails to match germline, which may point to a read error. The chain carries TRBV7-7 and TRBJ2-2; the match to TRBD2 covers 10 bases. The CDR3 has 17 residues. The V gene's germline CDR1 is SSHAT and CDR2 FNYEAQ (reference sequence). For the CDR3, the DNA is TGTGCTAGCAGCCCTTTAGGACAGCGGGAGGGCGACGGGGAGCTGTTTTTT. It encodes CASSPLGQREGDGELFF.

The V call is TRBV7-9, the J call TRBJ2-4; possibly TRBD2 for D (5 bases). Germline CDR1 and CDR2: SEHNR and FQNEAQ (reference sequence). CDR3 size: 13 residues. V was shortened by 5 bases and J by 5 bases, with 10 bases between the two germline ends. CDR3: CASSLFGENIQYF. The CDR3 bases are TGTGCCAGCAGCCTCTTCGGGGAAAACATTCAGTACTTC.

The genes are TRBV29-1 and TRBJ1-2; TRBD1 matches at 7 bases. V was clipped by 0 bases and J by 3 bases; unmatched bases: 10. Germline V gene sequence: CDR1 SQVTM, CDR2 ANQGSEA. This CDR3 has 16 amino acids. In DNA form, the CDR3 reads TGCAGCGTTGAAGATGGAGAGGGGGCGACTTACTATGGCTACACCTTC. It yields the protein CSVEDGEGATYYGYTF.

The V gene is TRBV13, the J gene TRBJ2-2, with no clear D. V was cut by 3 bases and J by 6 bases, with 17 bases left in between. This CDR3 comprises 16 residues. Germline CDR1 PRHDT, CDR2 FYEKMQ (reference sequence). CDR3 coding DNA: TGTGCCAGCAGCTTTTTGCTGGAGATTGGATCCGGGGAGCTGTTTTTT. As protein: CASSFLLEIGSGELFF.

The gene calls are TRBV9 and TRBJ2-3; D may be TRBD2 (6 bases). The germline gives CDR1 SGDLS, CDR2 YYNGEE. The V and J ends lost 0 bases and 1 base respectively, with 12 bases between them. The CDR3 has 16 amino acids. This CDR3 is CASSVESGGGTDTQYF. CDR3 nucleotides: TGTGCCAGCAGCGTAGAATCGGGCGGGGGCACAGATACGCAGTATTTT.

To note about this clonotype: The junction and the germline gene differ at one end; a read error may be behind it. This chain links TRBV28 with TRBJ1-5, with TRBD1 identical over 11 bases. This CDR3 is built from 17 residues. Germline values: CDR1 MDHEN, CDR2 SYDVKM. The CDR3: CASSLRDRGSSNLPQHF. In DNA, the CDR3 is TGTGCCAGCAGTCTCCGGGACAGGGGGAGTAGCAATCTGCCCCAGCATTTT.

This clonotype was seen a few times. The rearrangement joins TRBV6-1 to TRBJ2-1; perhaps TRBD2 as D (6 bases). Germline CDR1 and CDR2: MNHNS and SASEGT. The V end was cut by 5 bases, the J end by 9 bases, with 17 bases between. The CDR3 runs 14 residues. The chain's CDR3 is CASSPRIRGGEQFF. CDR3 in DNA: TGTGCCAGCAGTCCGAGAATTCGGGGAGGTGAGCAGTTCTTC.

The gene calls are TRBV5-5 and TRBJ2-7; 16 positions agree with TRBD2. CDR1 and CDR2 from the germline V gene are SGHKS and YYEKEE (reference sequence). The length of the CDR3 is 19 residues. With V trimmed by 4 bases and J by 7 bases, 17 bases remained unmatched. CDR3 DNA sequence: TGTGCCAGCAGCCCATCGGCCGGGACTAGCGGGAGGGCCAGGGGTGAGCAGTACTTC. It is translated as CASSPSAGTSGRARGEQYF.

V usage is TRBV16 and J usage is TRBJ1-4, with D possibly matching TRBD1 (5 bases). In germline, CDR1 is KGHSY, CDR2 FQNENV. The germline V and J ends were trimmed by 2 bases and 2 bases, with 12 bases remaining between them. The CDR3 spans 16 residues. This chain's CDR3 is CASSQTRGATNEKLFF. The CDR3 nucleotides read TGTGCCAGCAGCCAAACCCGAGGGGCGACTAATGAAAAACTGTTTTTT.

The rearrangement links TRBV3-1 to TRBJ1-2; 7 nucleotides align to TRBD1. The ends lost 4 bases at V and 6 bases at J; junction bases unmatched: 11. Germline V gene lookup returns CDR1 LGHDT and CDR2 YNNKEL (reference sequence). The CDR3 is 15 amino acids. CDR3 bases: TGTGCCAGCAGCCCATTCACAGGGGTCGTTAATGGCTACACCTTC. This codes for CASSPFTGVVNGYTF.

The chain joins TRBV10-1 to TRBJ2-1; 10 nucleotides line up with TRBD2. Losses at the gene ends were 0 bases for V and 6 bases for J; bases not matched to a gene: 5. The CDR3 runs 16 residues. Germline-derived CDR1 and CDR2 are WNHNN and SYGVQD (reference sequence). For the CDR3, the DNA is TGCGCCAGCAGTGAGTCGAATAGCGGGGGGTGCAATGAGCAGTTCTTC. The encoded protein is CASSESNSGGCNEQFF.

The gene calls are TRBV9 and TRBJ1-2, with D unresolved. The CDR3 loop spans 12 amino acids. Trimming took 5 bases from V and 5 from J, leaving 10 bases between them. Germline V gene data show CDR1 as SGDLS and CDR2 as YYNGEE. The CDR3 DNA reads TGTGCCAGCAGAGATACGCTTTATGGCTACACCTTC. As protein: CASRDTLYGYTF.

This clonotype appeared once. V usage is TRBV10-1 and J usage is TRBJ2-3, with TRBD2 identical over 7 bases. This CDR3 is 14 amino acids long. V lost 3 bases, J lost 7 bases, and 7 bases stayed unmatched. Germline CDR1 is WNHNN and CDR2 is SYGVQD (reference sequence). As DNA, the CDR3 is TGCGCCAGCAGTGACGCGGGAGCCCAAAATACGCAGTATTTT. This translates into CASSDAGAQNTQYF.

J is TRBJ2-5 and V is TRBV20-1; 8 positions agree with TRBD2. The CDR3 runs 13 residues. The germline gives CDR1 DFQATT, CDR2 SNEGSKA (reference sequence). V dropped 7 bases and J dropped 5; count of bases not matched to a gene: 9. CDR3 region: CSGGTRGGETQYF. In nucleotides, the CDR3 is TGCAGTGGTGGGACTAGGGGAGGGGAGACCCAGTACTTC.

The V call is TRBV5-4, the J call TRBJ1-1; 9 nucleotides agree with TRBD1. V was clipped by 5 bases and J by 6 bases; unmatched bases: 11. This CDR3 is built from 15 residues. Germline V gene sequence: CDR1 SGHNT, CDR2 YYREEE (reference sequence). CDR3 nucleotide sequence: TGTGCCAGCAGTCGATCGGGACAGGGCTGGGCTGAAGCTTTCTTT. Translating gives CASSRSGQGWAEAFF.

The rearrangement links TRBV6-6 to TRBJ2-5; D gene unclear. The germline V gene has CDR1 MNHNY and CDR2 SVGAGI (reference sequence). This CDR3 has 15 amino acids. Deletions cut 2 bases from V and 1 base from J, with 11 bases between. The CDR3, as DNA: TGTGCCAGCAGTTACCCGAGAATGGCCCAAGAGACCCAGTACTTC. This translates into CASSYPRMAQETQYF.

This rearrangement joins TRBV5-6 to TRBJ2-7, with D tentatively TRBD1 (5 bases). Per germline, CDR1 SGHDT and CDR2 YYEEEE. The V and J ends lost 2 bases and 0 bases respectively, with 9 bases between them. The length of the CDR3 is 14 residues. CDR3 amino acids: CASSLPRVSYEQYF. Here the CDR3 DNA reads TGTGCCAGCAGCTTACCCAGGGTCTCCTACGAGCAGTACTTC.

The chain joins TRBV28 to TRBJ2-2; D is uncertain. CDR1 MDHEN and CDR2 SYDVKM come from the germline V gene. Trimming left V 5 bases short and J 4 bases short, with 14 bases between. The CDR3 is made up of 15 amino acids. Here the CDR3 DNA reads TGTGCCAGCAGTGTACTCCAAGGGATCACCGGGGAGCTGTTTTTT. As protein: CASSVLQGITGELFF.

This sequence joins TRBV29-1 and TRBJ2-2; no clear D gene. Germline V gene data show CDR1 as SQVTM and CDR2 as ANQGSEA. The CDR3 is made up of 13 amino acids. V was trimmed by 5 bases and J by 1 base, leaving 8 bases between them. The CDR3 bases are TGCAGCGTTTTCCCCGAGAACACCGGGGAGCTGTTTTTT. This sequence encodes CSVFPENTGELFF.

The chain is built from TRBV5-4 and TRBJ1-1; 9 nucleotides align to TRBD1. V shed 2 bases, J shed 7 bases, and the junction held 9 bases outside the gene matches. The CDR3 loop spans 15 amino acids. From germline, CDR1 is SGHNT and CDR2 YYREEE (reference sequence). Written as DNA, the CDR3 is TGTGCCAGCAGCTTCGGGACAGGGCGGACCGATGAAGCTTTCTTT. Translated, it gives CASSFGTGRTDEAFF. The full variable domain, rest sourced from reference TRBV5-4 and TRBJ1-1, is ETGVTQSPTHLIKTRGQQVTLRCSSQSGHNTVSWYQQALGQGPQFIFQYYREEENGRGNFPPRFSGLQFPNYSSELNVNALELDDSALYLCASSFGTGRTDEAFFGQGTRLTVV.

CDR3 coding DNA: TGTGCCAGCAGTCGGAACACCGGGGAGCTGTTTTTT. Protein sequence: CASSRNTGELFF. This sequence joins TRBV2 and TRBJ2-2; D remains ambiguous. V gave up 5 bases and J gave up 1 base, with 2 bases separating them. The CDR3 covers 12 residues. Germline V gene data show CDR1 as SNHLY and CDR2 as FYNNEI.

The gene calls are TRBV28 and TRBJ2-3, with a weak D call TRBD2 (6 bases). From germline, CDR1 is MDHEN and CDR2 SYDVKM. V dropped 3 bases and J dropped 2 bases, with 18 bases sitting between them. This CDR3 has 17 residues. The DNA for the CDR3 is TGTGCCAGCAGTTTGCTGATTAGCGGAACTTCCACAGATACGCAGTATTTT. This gives the protein CASSLLISGTSTDTQYF.

The rearrangement uses TRBV9 and TRBJ2-7; no definite D call. CDR1 is SGDLS and CDR2 is YYNGEE in the germline V gene. The CDR3 spans 16 residues. Trimming pared 0 bases from V and 0 bases from J, leaving 13 bases between. The CDR3 sequence: CASSVGGGGTSYEQYF. DNA of the CDR3: TGTGCCAGCAGCGTAGGAGGTGGCGGAACCTCCTACGAGCAGTACTTC.

The rearrangement links TRBV7-9 to TRBJ2-3, with D possibly matching TRBD1 (5 bases). The germline V and J ends were trimmed by 1 base and 5 bases, with 7 bases remaining between them. The CDR3 length is 13 residues. CDR1 is SEHNR, CDR2 FQNEAQ, per germline (reference sequence). As DNA, the CDR3 is TGTGCCAGCAGCTTAGGCACAGGAGATACGCAGTATTTT. This translates into CASSLGTGDTQYF.